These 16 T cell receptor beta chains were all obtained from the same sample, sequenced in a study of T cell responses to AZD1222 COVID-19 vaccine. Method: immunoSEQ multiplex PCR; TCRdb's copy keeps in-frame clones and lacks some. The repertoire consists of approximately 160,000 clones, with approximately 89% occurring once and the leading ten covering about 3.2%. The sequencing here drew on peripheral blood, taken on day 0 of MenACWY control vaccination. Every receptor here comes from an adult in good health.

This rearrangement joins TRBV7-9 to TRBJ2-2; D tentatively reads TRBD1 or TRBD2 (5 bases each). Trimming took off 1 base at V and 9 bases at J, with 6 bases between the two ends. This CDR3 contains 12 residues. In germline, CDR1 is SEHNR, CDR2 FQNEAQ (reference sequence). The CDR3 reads CASSLGDRELFF. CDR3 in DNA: TGTGCCAGCAGCTTAGGGGACCGGGAGCTGTTTTTT.

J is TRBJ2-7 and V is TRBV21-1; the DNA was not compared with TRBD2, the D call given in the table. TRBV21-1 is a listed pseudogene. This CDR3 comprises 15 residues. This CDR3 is CASSETSGEPYEQYF. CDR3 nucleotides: TGTGCCAGCAGTGAGACTAGCGGGGAACCCTACGAGCAGTACTTC.

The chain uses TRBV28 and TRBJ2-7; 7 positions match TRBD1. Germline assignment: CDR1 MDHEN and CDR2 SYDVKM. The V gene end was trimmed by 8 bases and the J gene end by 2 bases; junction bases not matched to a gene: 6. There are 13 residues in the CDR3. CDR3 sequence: CASEGGQPYEQYF. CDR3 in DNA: TGTGCCAGCGAAGGGGGACAGCCCTACGAGCAGTACTTC. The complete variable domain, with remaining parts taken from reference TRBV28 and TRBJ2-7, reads DVKVTQSSRYLVKRTGEKVFLECVQDMDHENMFWYRQDPGLGLRLIYFSYDVKMKEKGDIPEGYSVSREKKERFSLILESASTNQTSMYLCASEGGQPYEQYFGPGTRLTVT.

CDR3 nucleotide sequence: TGTGCCAGCAGCTTAACGGGACAGGGAGGCTATGGCTACACCTTC. The encoded protein is CASSLTGQGGYGYTF. The chain carries TRBV7-3 and TRBJ1-2, with 9 bases lining up with TRBD1. This CDR3 comprises 15 residues. Trimming removed 0 bases from V and 4 bases from J; junction bases left unmatched: 3. The germline V gene has CDR1 SGHTA and CDR2 FQGTGA.

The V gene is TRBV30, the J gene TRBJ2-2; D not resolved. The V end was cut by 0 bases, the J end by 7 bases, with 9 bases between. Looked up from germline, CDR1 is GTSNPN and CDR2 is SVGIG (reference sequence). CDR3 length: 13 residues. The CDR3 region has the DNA TGTGCCTGGAGTGTGGCTGGCGTCGGGGAGCTGTTTTTT. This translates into CAWSVAGVGELFF.

The CDR3 DNA sequence: TGCGCCAGCAGCTTGGAATCAGTGAGCTATGGCTACACCTTC. Protein sequence: CASSLESVSYGYTF. The V and J genes are TRBV5-1 and TRBJ1-2, with D uncertain. The V gene lost 0 bases and the J gene lost 4 bases, with 10 bases spanning the gap. Germline V gene lookup returns CDR1 SGHRS and CDR2 YFSETQ. The CDR3 length is 14 residues. Filled out from reference TRBV5-1 and TRBJ1-2, the complete variable domain reads KAGVTQTPRYLIKTRGQQVTLSCSPISGHRSVSWYQQTPGQGLQFLFEYFSETQRNKGNFPGRFSGRQFSNSRSEMNVSTLELGDSALYLCASSLESVSYGYTFGSGTRLTVV.

DNA of the CDR3: TGTGCCAGCTCACCACCGCAGGGGCGCCGGGGTTCGATAACTGAAGCTTTCTTT. Amino acid sequence: CASSPPQGRRGSITEAFF. This chain joins TRBV18 and TRBJ1-1, with D perhaps TRBD1 (6 bases). CDR1 is KGHSH and CDR2 is LQKENI in the germline V gene. The CDR3 is 18 amino acids. Trimming removed 0 bases at V and 5 bases at J, with 22 bases between.

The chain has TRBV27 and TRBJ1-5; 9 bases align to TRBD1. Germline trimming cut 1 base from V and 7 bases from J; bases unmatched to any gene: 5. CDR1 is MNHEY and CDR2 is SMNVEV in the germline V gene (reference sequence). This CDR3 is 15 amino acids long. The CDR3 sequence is CASSLLQGAGQPQHF. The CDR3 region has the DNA TGTGCCAGCAGTTTATTACAGGGGGCAGGACAGCCCCAGCATTTT.

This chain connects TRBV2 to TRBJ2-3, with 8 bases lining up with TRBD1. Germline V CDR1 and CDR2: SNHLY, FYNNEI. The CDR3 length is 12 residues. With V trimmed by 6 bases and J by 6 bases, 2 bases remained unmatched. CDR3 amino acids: CASRDRDDTQYF. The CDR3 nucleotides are TGTGCCAGCAGGGACAGGGATGATACGCAGTATTTT. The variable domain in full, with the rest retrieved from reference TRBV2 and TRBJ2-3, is EPEVTQTPSHQVTQMGQEVILRCVPISNHLYFYWYRQILGQKVEFLVSFYNNEISEKSEIFDDQFSVERPDGSNFTLKIRSTKLEDSAMYFCASRDRDDTQYFGPGTRLTVL.

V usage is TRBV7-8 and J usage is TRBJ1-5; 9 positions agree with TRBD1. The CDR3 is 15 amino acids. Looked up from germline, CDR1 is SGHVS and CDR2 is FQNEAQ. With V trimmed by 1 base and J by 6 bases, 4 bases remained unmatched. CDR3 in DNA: TGTGCCAGCAGCTTAGGGACAGGGGCCGGTCAGCCCCAGCATTTT. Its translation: CASSLGTGAGQPQHF. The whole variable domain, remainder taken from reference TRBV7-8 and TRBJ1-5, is GAGVSQSPRYKVAKRGQDVALRCDPISGHVSLFWYQQALGQGPEFLTYFQNEAQLDKSGLPSDRFFAERPEGSVSTLKIQRTQQEDSAVYLCASSLGTGAGQPQHFGDGTRLSIL.

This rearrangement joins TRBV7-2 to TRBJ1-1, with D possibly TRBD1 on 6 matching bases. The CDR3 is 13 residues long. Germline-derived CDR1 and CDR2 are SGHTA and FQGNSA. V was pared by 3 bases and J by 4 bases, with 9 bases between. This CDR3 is CASSFQGITEAFF. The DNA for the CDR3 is TGTGCCAGCAGCTTCCAGGGGATCACTGAAGCTTTCTTT. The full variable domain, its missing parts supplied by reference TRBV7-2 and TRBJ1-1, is GAGVSQSPSNKVTEKGKDVELRCDPISGHTALYWYRQSLGQGLEFLIYFQGNSAPDKSGLPSDRFSAERTGGSVSTLTIQRTQQEDSAVYLCASSFQGITEAFFGQGTRLTVV.

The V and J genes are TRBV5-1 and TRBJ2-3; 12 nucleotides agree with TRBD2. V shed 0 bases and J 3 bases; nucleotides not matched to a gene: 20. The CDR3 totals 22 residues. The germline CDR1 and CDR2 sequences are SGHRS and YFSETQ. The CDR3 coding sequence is TGCGCCAGCAGCTTGGTTAGGGGGACTAGCGGGTCGACCCCATTTGGGACAGATACGCAGTATTTT. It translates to CASSLVRGTSGSTPFGTDTQYF.

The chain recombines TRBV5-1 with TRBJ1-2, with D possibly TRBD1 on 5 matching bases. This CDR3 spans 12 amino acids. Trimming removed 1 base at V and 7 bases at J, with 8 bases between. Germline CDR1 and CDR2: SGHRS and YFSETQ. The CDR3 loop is CASSLTGGGYTF. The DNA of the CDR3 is TGCGCCAGCAGCTTGACAGGCGGTGGCTACACCTTC.

DNA of the CDR3: TGCGCCAGTACCCCGGGACAGTGGTACAATGAGCAGTTCTTC. This codes for CASTPGQWYNEQFF. V is TRBV5-1 and J is TRBJ2-1; TRBD1 matches at 7 bases. Germline V lookup: CDR1 SGHRS, CDR2 YFSETQ. The ends lost 8 bases at V and 4 bases at J; junction bases unmatched: 9. The CDR3 loop spans 14 amino acids.

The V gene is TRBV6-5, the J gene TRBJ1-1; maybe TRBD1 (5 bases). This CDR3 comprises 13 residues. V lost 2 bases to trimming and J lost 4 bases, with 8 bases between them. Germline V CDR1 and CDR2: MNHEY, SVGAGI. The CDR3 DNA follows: TGTGCCAGCAGTTACCCAGGGACCACTGAAGCTTTCTTT. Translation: CASSYPGTTEAFF.

CDR3 nucleotide sequence: TGTGCCAGCAGTGGACGGTGGGCATACAATGAGCAGTTCTTC. Translating it yields CASSGRWAYNEQFF. The chain recombines TRBV28 with TRBJ2-1, with no clear D. Trimming removed 5 bases from V and 4 bases from J, with 12 bases in between. CDR3 size: 14 residues. Germline CDR1 is MDHEN and CDR2 is SYDVKM.